A selection of T cell receptor beta chains follows, all from one sample in a study of cytomegalovirus exposure and HLA in healthy donors. Clones were read by immunoSEQ multiplex PCR, and TCRdb kept only the in-frame ones, dropping some. The profile shows some 190,000 clones, roughly 8.7% of them singletons. Sequencing input: PBMCs. All receptors come from a woman aged 25-40 years in good health and CMV-seropositive. Each CDR3 is given with its conserved first and last residue. Fields, in order: clone size, V gene, D gene, CDR3 length, J gene, CDR3 DNA, CDR3 protein. The D gene is left open where the match is weak. The size entry is marked missing in some rows and otherwise reads once, few, many or a size class.

abundance: .
v_gene: TRBV9
d_gene: .
len: 15
j_gene: TRBJ1-1
CDR3nt: TGTGCCAGCAGCGACTCAGGTGGGGCATGGTCTGAAGCTTTCTTT
CDR3aa: CASSDSGGAWSEAFF

abundance: few
v_gene: TRBV5-1
d_gene: TRBD1
len: 19
j_gene: TRBJ1-3
CDR3nt: TGCGCCAGCAGCGTGGACAGGGGGCCGCACTTAAGCTCTGGAAACACCATATATTTT
CDR3aa: CASSVDRGPHLSSGNTIYF

abundance: few
v_gene: TRBV9
d_gene: TRBD1
len: 17
j_gene: TRBJ1-5
CDR3nt: TGTGCCAGCAGCGTGGGACCACAGGGGGCCAGCAATCAGCCCCAGCATTTT
CDR3aa: CASSVGPQGASNQPQHF

abundance: few
v_gene: TRBV7-3
d_gene: TRBD2
len: 15
j_gene: TRBJ2-2
CDR3nt: TGTGCCAGCAGCTTAAGCGGGGGGAACACCGGGGAGCTGTTTTTT
CDR3aa: CASSLSGGNTGELFF

abundance: .
v_gene: TRBV29-1
d_gene: TRBD1
len: 15
j_gene: TRBJ2-1
CDR3nt: TGCAGCGTCCGTGACAGGGGGCGGACCTACAATGAGCAGTTCTTC
CDR3aa: CSVRDRGRTYNEQFF

abundance: .
v_gene: TRBV4-2
d_gene: TRBD2
len: 15
j_gene: TRBJ2-7
CDR3nt: TGTGCCAGCAGCCAAGTGAGTTTAGCGGGGTACGAGCAGTACTTC
CDR3aa: CASSQVSLAGYEQYF

abundance: few
v_gene: TRBV14
d_gene: .
len: 16
j_gene: TRBJ2-1
CDR3nt: TGTGCCAGCAGCCAAGATTCGCGGCTCCCCCCCAATGAGCAGTTCTTC
CDR3aa: CASSQDSRLPPNEQFF

abundance: .
v_gene: TRBV2
d_gene: .
len: 13
j_gene: TRBJ2-7
CDR3nt: TGTGCCATCGACAGGACGAGCGCCTACGAGCAGTACTTC
CDR3aa: CAIDRTSAYEQYF

abundance: few
v_gene: TRBV11-3
d_gene: TRBD1
len: 14
j_gene: TRBJ2-3
CDR3nt: TGTGCCAGCAGCTCCGGACAGGCTACAGATACGCAGTATTTT
CDR3aa: CASSSGQATDTQYF

abundance: .
v_gene: TRBV5-1
d_gene: .
len: 11
j_gene: TRBJ1-2
CDR3nt: TGCGCCAGCAGCTTGACAGGGGGCTACACCTTC
CDR3aa: CASSLTGGYTF

abundance: .
v_gene: TRBV11-2
d_gene: .
len: 13
j_gene: TRBJ1-1
CDR3nt: TGTGCCAGCAGCTTGGGGCTGAACACTGAAGCTTTCTTT
CDR3aa: CASSLGLNTEAFF

abundance: .
v_gene: TRBV5-1
d_gene: TRBD2
len: 16
j_gene: TRBJ2-3
CDR3nt: TGCGCCAGCAGCGGCGGGACTAGCGGGAGTACAGATACGCAGTATTTT
CDR3aa: CASSGGTSGSTDTQYF